The source of this T cell receptor beta chain is a study of radiotherapy plus CTLA-4 blockade in lung cancer. The overall study: Objective responses arose in roughly 20% of patients, and 25% to 35% experienced disease control.

This CDR3 comprises 14 residues. Germline V gives CDR1 MNHEY, CDR2 SVGAGI. Sequencing was performed with immunoSEQ multiplex PCR; in TCRdb, only in-frame clones are kept and a portion is missing. The sample holds approximately 46,000 clones, approximately 85% seen once. The rearrangement joins TRBV6-5 to TRBJ2-5; 7 nucleotides match TRBD2. The J call is in doubt because the DNA end fits TRBJ2-7 better. The TCR sequence derives from a human donor with non-small cell lung cancer whose response to radiotherapy plus ipilimumab could not be evaluated. The sample in question was peripheral blood, obtained from a patient treated with radiotherapy plus ipilimumab. CDR3 residues: CASSRTSASYEQYF. The DNA of the CDR3 is TGTGCCAGCAGTAGAACTAGCGCATCCTACGAGCAGTACTTC.